The 5 T cell receptor beta chains reported below all come from one sample, sequenced in a study of post-analysis software for immune sequencing data. General study points: Higher frequency in patients than in controls was seen for five TRBV segments, with TRBV5-6, TRBV5-1 and TRBV20-1 among them.

For these receptors, no antigen is known. Incorporated into the TCR beta cDNA libraries were unique molecular identifiers, which served to reduce PCR and sequencing biases. TCRdb reanalysed the PCR reads using MiXCR and keeps one entry per CDR3 protein. This sample has about 500,000 distinct CDR3 sequences; 45% occur once, and the top ten carry about 12%. The specimen was blood. Every receptor here comes from a girl between 10 and 17 years old with multiple sclerosis.

The rearrangement links TRBV6-5 to TRBJ2-7; D is undetermined. This CDR3 region has 15 residues. V lost 2 bases, J lost 2 bases, and 13 bases lay in between. Per germline, CDR1 MNHEY and CDR2 SVGAGI. CDR3 protein: CASSYVVSSTYEQYF. CDR3 nucleotide sequence: TGTGCCAGCAGTTACGTCGTTTCCTCCACCTACGAGCAGTACTTC.

J is TRBJ2-4 and V is TRBV27; 10 bases match TRBD2. The length of the CDR3 is 15 residues. The V gene end was trimmed by 8 bases and the J gene end by 7 bases; junction bases not matched to a gene: 11. Germline V lookup: CDR1 MNHEY, CDR2 SMNVEV (reference sequence). The CDR3 loop is CASAPGTSVMNIQYF. The CDR3 DNA is TGTGCCAGCGCCCCCGGGACTAGCGTTATGAACATTCAGTACTTC.

The chain is built from TRBV7-9 and TRBJ1-1, with 7 bases aligning to TRBD1. Germline V gene data show CDR1 as SEHNR and CDR2 as FQNEAQ (reference sequence). There are 14 residues in the CDR3. With V trimmed by 6 bases and J by 0 bases, 4 bases remained unmatched. CDR3 nucleotides: TGTGCCAGCAGATCCGGACAGGTGAACACTGAAGCTTTCTTT. The encoded protein is CASRSGQVNTEAFF.

The chain has TRBV6-1 and TRBJ2-3; 7 bases align to TRBD2. CDR3 size: 13 residues. V lost 6 bases to trimming and J lost 6 bases; unmatched junction nucleotides: 6. CDR1 is MNHNS and CDR2 is SASEGT in the germline V gene. CDR3 loop: CASRPSGMDTQYF. The CDR3, as DNA: TGTGCCAGCAGACCTAGCGGAATGGATACGCAGTATTTT.

There are a few counts of this clonotype. J is TRBJ1-1 and V is TRBV7-9, with 7 bases matching TRBD1. V shed 6 bases, J shed 11 bases, and the junction held 15 bases outside the gene matches. The germline CDR1 and CDR2 sequences are SEHNR and FQNEAQ (reference sequence). The CDR3 loop spans 14 amino acids. CDR3 nucleotides: TGTGCCAGCAGTCCCGACAGGGCTGCATCGAGGGCTTTCTTT. Protein sequence: CASSPDRAASRAFF.